The present T cell receptor beta chain was sequenced within a study of blood T cell repertoires in COVID-19. Germline values: CDR1 LNHNV, CDR2 YYDKDF (reference sequence). The CDR3 contains 15 residues. The germline V and J ends were trimmed by 0 bases and 5 bases, with 13 bases remaining between them. The data were produced by immunoSEQ multiplex PCR, yet TCRdb's version contains in-frame clones alone and is incomplete. The sample includes hundreds of thousands of clones, 80% to 90% of them seen just once. The genes are TRBV15 and TRBJ2-5, with a weak D call TRBD1 (6 bases). The TCR comes from a man between 60 and 70 years old who had recovered from COVID-19. The sample was peripheral blood. CDR3 loop: CATSRDRGQGETQYF. In DNA form, the CDR3 reads TGTGCCACCAGCAGAGATAGAGGGCAGGGGGAGACCCAGTACTTC.